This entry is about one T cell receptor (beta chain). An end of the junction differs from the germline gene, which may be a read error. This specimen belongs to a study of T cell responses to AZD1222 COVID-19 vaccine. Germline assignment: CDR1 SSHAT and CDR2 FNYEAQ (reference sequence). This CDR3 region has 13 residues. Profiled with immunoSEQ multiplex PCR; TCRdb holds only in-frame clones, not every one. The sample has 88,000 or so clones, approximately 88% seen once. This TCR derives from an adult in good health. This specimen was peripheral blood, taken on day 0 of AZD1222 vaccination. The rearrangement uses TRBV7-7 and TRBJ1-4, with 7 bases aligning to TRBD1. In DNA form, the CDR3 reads TGTGCTAGCAGCTTAGGGGGCGGGGAAAAACTGTTTTTT. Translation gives CASSLGGGEKLFF.